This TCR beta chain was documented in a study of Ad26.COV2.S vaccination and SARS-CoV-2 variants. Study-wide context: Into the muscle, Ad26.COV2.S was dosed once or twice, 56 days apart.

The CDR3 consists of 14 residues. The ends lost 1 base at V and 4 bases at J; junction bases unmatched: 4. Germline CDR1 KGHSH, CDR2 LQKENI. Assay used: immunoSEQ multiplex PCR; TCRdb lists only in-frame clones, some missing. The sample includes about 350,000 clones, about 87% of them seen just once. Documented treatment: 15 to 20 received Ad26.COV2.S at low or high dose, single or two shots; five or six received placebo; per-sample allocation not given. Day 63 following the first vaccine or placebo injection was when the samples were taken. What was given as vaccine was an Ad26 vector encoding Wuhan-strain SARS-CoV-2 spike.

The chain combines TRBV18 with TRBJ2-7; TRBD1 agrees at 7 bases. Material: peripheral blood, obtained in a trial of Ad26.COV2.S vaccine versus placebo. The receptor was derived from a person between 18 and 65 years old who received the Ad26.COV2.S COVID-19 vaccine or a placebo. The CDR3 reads CASSPQGARYEQYF. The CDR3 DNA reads TGTGCCAGCTCACCACAGGGGGCGCGGTACGAGCAGTACTTC.